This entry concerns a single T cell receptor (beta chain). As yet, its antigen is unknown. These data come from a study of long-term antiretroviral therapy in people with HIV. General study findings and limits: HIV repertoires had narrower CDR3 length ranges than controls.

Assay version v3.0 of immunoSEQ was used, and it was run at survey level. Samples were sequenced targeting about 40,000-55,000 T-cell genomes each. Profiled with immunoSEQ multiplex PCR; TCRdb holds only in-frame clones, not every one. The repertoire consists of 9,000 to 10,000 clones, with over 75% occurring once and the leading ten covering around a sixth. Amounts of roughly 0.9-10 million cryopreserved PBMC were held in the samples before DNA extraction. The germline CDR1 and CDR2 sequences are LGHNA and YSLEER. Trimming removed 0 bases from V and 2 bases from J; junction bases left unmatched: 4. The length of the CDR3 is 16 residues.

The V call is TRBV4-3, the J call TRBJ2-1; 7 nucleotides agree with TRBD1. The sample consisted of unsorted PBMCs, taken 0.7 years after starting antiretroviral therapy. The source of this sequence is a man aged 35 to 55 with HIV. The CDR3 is CASSQDWDRTYNEQFF. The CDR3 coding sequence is TGCGCCAGCAGCCAAGATTGGGACAGAACCTACAATGAGCAGTTCTTC.